This T cell receptor beta chain was obtained from a study of vaccination and CD4 T cells after COVID-19. Study background: Cells were stimulated with overlapping spike peptide pools from SARS-CoV-2, HCoV-NL63, HCoV-OC43 and HCoV-229E. Control cultures, each given a CEFX pool, an HIV-1 Nef pool, or no peptide, were included.

This clonotype was detected only a few times. Its target is unknown. Oncomine TCR Beta short-read sequencing was applied to DNA from cultured CD4+ T cells. It was from cultured CD4+ T cells that genomic DNA was extracted. TCRdb passed the PCR reads through MiXCR, listing each CDR3 protein once. The sample includes roughly 12,000 distinct CDR3 sequences, around a third of them seen just once. Treatment defined: roughly 11-day PBMC culture with coronavirus spike peptide pools or control peptides (ViraFEST assay). After around 10 days of culture, CD4+ T cells were negatively selected. Trimming left V 4 bases short and J 4 bases short, with 15 bases between. Germline assignment: CDR1 SGHDT and CDR2 YYEEEE. The CDR3 sequence is 14 residues long.

The source of this sequence is a human donor who received a COVID-19 vaccine. The sequencing used CD4+ T cells from blood, cultured in vitro, collected before SARS-CoV-2 vaccination. V is TRBV5-6 and J is TRBJ2-7; no reliable D call. CDR3 region: CASSANPLIYEQYF. CDR3 DNA: TGTGCCAGCAGCGCTAATCCGCTGATTTACGAGCAGTACTTC.